This TCR beta chain came from a study of T cell responses to AZD1222 COVID-19 vaccine. Repertoires were generated with immunoSEQ multiplex PCR, while TCRdb's copy carries only in-frame clones and drops some. This sample carries 150,000 or so clones, 85% to 95% of them seen once, and the ten largest clones take 3.6%. The CDR3 runs to 15 residues. V lost 2 bases to trimming and J lost 2 bases, with 10 bases between them. The germline CDR1 and CDR2 sequences are MRHNA and SNTAGT. This clonotype was sampled from an adult who received the AZD1222 COVID-19 vaccine. The V and J genes are TRBV6-4 and TRBJ2-1; the D is unclear. The sample in question was peripheral blood, obtained 28 days after the second AZD1222 dose. The CDR3 region has the DNA TGTGCCAGCAGTGACGAACAGAGTACCTACAATGAGCAGTTCTTC. Protein product: CASSDEQSTYNEQFF.